This T cell receptor beta chain stems from a study of OX40 agonist ivuxolimab in advanced cancers. For the study at large: Partial responses were achieved by three patients, of whom one had hepatocellular carcinoma and two had cutaneous melanoma.

The count of this clone is one. The CDR3 length is 15 residues. J was trimmed by 5 bases and V by 4 bases; bases with no gene match: 6. CDR1 is SEHNR, CDR2 FQNEAQ, per germline (reference sequence). Assay: immunoSEQ multiplex PCR; the TCRdb copy retains only in-frame clones and omits some. The table lists 72,000 or so clones, approximately 86% of them singletons. At baseline, cycle 4 day 1, and cycle 7 day 1, blood was sampled. This chain links TRBV7-9 with TRBJ2-5; 11 bases are a match to TRBD2. The sequence came from an adult with an advanced solid tumor such as melanoma, head and neck, liver or kidney cancer. The sample in question was CD4+ or CD8+ T cells sorted from blood, obtained in a trial of the OX40 agonist ivuxolimab. In DNA form, the CDR3 reads TGTGCCAGCAGCTCGGGGACTAGCGGAGGGGAGACCCAGTACTTC. Translation: CASSSGTSGGETQYF.